This T cell receptor beta chain was retrieved from a study of cytomegalovirus exposure and HLA in healthy donors. A remark on this clone: The antigen is unknown.

Germline V gene lookup returns CDR1 LNHDA and CDR2 SQIVND (reference sequence). The CDR3 is made up of 15 amino acids. V shed 4 bases and J 4 bases; nucleotides not matched to a gene: 3. Notes on the study in general: Common viral pathogens seemed to be connected with several of the most significant clusters, according to a later analysis. Some V segments, TRBV6-2 and TRBV6-3 among them, were indistinguishable and were therefore excluded.

Vbeta (60) and Jbeta (13) primers were used in the PCR. Only in-frame clones appear in the TCRdb table, and some are missing; sequencing was by immunoSEQ multiplex PCR. The table has approximately 86,000 clones, 85% seen once. V and J are TRBV19 and TRBJ2-1, with 11 nucleotides matching TRBD2. Sequencing used PBMCs. This receptor was identified in a middle-aged man in good health and CMV-seropositive. CDR3 amino acids: CASSRTSGSYNEQFF. DNA for the CDR3: TGTGCCAGTAGTAGAACTAGCGGGAGTTACAATGAGCAGTTCTTC.